This TCR beta chain was sequenced for a study of blood T cell repertoires in COVID-19. Study-level background: Italy, Spain and the United States were the sources of the convalescent and acute COVID-19 samples. The analysed material was cDNA or gDNA that came from T cells, B-cell-depleted T cells, or PBMCs.

In Seattle, patients joined the study during active infection and were tracked longitudinally. Authors' methods: Counts of nucleated cells, estimated from reference gene primer amplification, were obtained. Profiled with immunoSEQ multiplex PCR; TCRdb holds only in-frame clones, not every one. Clone size and the V and J calls come from that table; the DNA yielded D and trimming. The table has about 150,000 clones, 70% to 90% seen once; the top ten hold approximately 8%. V lost 1 base to trimming and J lost 3 bases, with 10 bases between them. The germline CDR1 and CDR2 sequences are SGHTA and FQGNSA. The CDR3 runs 14 residues.

This chain joins TRBV7-2 and TRBJ2-7; D is unclear. Source material: peripheral blood. The clonotype originates from a woman aged 60-75 years with COVID-19, enrolled during active disease. CDR3: CASSLVGRYYEQYF. The DNA of the CDR3 is TGTGCCAGCAGCTTAGTTGGCAGGTACTACGAGCAGTACTTC.